This T cell receptor beta chain was sequenced for a study of shared clonotypes between healthy human individuals. Using immunoSEQ multiplex PCR, the repertoire was profiled, and TCRdb retains in-frame clones only, with some absent. The profile shows some 1,400,000 clones, 96% of them singletons. Germline-derived CDR1 and CDR2 are SGHTA and FQGTGA. The CDR3 is made up of 16 amino acids. Trimming stripped 5 bases from V and 0 bases from J, with 14 bases between. The V and J genes are TRBV7-3 and TRBJ2-1; D is unresolved. Material for sequencing was naive CD4+ T cells sorted from blood. Subset reported: CD45RA+ positively selected. The receptor's source is a man in his thirties or forties in good health. CDR3 nucleotides: TGTGCCAGCAGCCCCTCGGGCGTGGGCTCCTACAATGAGCAGTTCTTC. It codes for CASSPSGVGSYNEQFF. Full variable domain (rest looked up from reference TRBV7-3 and TRBJ2-1): GAGVSQTPSNKVTEKGKYVELRCDPISGHTALYWYRQSLGQGPEFLIYFQGTGAADDSGLPNDRFFAVRPEGSVSTLKIQRTERGDSAVYLCASSPSGVGSYNEQFFGPGTRLTVL.